This TCR beta chain was obtained from a study of shared T cell receptors in the human thymus. J was trimmed by 7 bases and V by 2 bases; bases with no gene match: 7. CDR1 is MNHNS and CDR2 is SASEGT in the germline V gene. The CDR3 extends over 15 amino acids. Sequencing was performed with immunoSEQ multiplex PCR; in TCRdb, only in-frame clones are kept and a portion is missing. The repertoire includes 500,000 to 850,000 clones, approximately 89% of them detected once, and roughly 0.0094% sits in the top ten. The same sample was also used in a study of human thymus T cells. That source reports: Serving as donors were healthy Finnish infants, each of whom was having open corrective surgery for congenital heart defects. Thymic samples were excised during corrective heart operations. Thymic and blood repertoires appeared to show biased V and J gene usage.

Sequencing was performed on thymocytes. This sequence joins TRBV6-1 and TRBJ2-2; 7 nucleotides align to TRBD1. The sequence derives from a boy in the first two years of life with a congenital heart defect. The CDR3 sequence is CASSENDRVNGELFF. As DNA, the CDR3 is TGTGCCAGCAGTGAAAACGACAGGGTGAACGGGGAGCTGTTTTTT.